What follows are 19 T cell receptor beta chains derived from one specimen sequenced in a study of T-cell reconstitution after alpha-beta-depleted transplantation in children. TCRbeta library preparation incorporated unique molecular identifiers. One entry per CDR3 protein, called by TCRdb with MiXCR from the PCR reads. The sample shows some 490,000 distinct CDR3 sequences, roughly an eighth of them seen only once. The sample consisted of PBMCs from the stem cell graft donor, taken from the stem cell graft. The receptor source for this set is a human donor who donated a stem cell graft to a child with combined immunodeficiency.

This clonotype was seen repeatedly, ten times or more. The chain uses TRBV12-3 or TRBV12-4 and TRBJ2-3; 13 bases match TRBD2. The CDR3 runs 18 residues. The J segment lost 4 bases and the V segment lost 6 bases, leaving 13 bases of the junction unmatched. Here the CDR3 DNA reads TGTGCCAGCAGAGGACTAGCGGGAGCCTCCCGGGGAGCAGATACGCAGTATTTT. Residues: CASRGLAGASRGADTQYF.

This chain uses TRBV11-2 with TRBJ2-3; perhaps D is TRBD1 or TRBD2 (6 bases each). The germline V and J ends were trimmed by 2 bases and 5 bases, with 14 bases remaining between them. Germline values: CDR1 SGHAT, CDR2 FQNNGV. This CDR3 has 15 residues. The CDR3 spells CASSLKGGRGDTQYF. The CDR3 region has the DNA TGTGCCAGCAGCTTAAAGGGGGGACGGGGAGATACGCAGTATTTT.

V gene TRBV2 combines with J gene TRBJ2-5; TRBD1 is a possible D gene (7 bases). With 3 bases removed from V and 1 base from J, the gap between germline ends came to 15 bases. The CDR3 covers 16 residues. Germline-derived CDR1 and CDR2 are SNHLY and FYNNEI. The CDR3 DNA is TGTGCCAGCAGTGACAGGAGGGACAGCGCCCAAGAGACCCAGTACTTC. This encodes CASSDRRDSAQETQYF.

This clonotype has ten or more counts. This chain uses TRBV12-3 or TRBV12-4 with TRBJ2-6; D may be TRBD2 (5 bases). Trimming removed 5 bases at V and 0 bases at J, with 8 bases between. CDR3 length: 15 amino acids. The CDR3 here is CASSNGISGANVLTF. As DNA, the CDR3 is TGTGCCAGCAGTAACGGGATCTCTGGGGCCAACGTCCTGACTTTC.

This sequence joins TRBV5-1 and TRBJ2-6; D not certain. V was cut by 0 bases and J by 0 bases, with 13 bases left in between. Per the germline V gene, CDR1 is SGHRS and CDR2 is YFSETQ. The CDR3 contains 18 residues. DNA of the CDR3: TGCGCCAGCAGCTTGGCCCCGGGTTTTACCTCTGGGGCCAACGTCCTGACTTTC. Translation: CASSLAPGFTSGANVLTF. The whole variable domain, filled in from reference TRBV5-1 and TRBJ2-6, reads KAGVTQTPRYLIKTRGQQVTLSCSPISGHRSVSWYQQTPGQGLQFLFEYFSETQRNKGNFPGRFSGRQFSNSRSEMNVSTLELGDSALYLCASSLAPGFTSGANVLTFGAGSRLTVL.

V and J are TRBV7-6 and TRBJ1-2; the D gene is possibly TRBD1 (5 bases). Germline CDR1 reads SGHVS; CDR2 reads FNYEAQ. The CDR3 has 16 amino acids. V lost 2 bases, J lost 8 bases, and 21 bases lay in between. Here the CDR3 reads CASSLFSRQPSEGYTF. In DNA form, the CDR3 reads TGTGCCAGCAGCTTATTCTCTCGACAGCCCTCTGAGGGCTACACCTTC.

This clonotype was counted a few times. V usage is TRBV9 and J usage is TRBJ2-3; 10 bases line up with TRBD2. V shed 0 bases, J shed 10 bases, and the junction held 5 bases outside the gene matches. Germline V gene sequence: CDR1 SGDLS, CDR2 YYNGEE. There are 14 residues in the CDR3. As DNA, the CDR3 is TGTGCCAGCAGCGTAGGGGGGACTAGCGAGTCGCAGTATTTT. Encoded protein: CASSVGGTSESQYF.

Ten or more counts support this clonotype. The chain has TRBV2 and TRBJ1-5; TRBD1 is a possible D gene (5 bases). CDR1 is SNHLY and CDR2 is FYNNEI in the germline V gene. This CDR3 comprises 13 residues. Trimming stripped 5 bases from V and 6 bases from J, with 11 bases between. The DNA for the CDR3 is TGTGCCAGCAGTCGTCAGGGAAGTCAGCCCCAGCATTTT. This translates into CASSRQGSQPQHF.

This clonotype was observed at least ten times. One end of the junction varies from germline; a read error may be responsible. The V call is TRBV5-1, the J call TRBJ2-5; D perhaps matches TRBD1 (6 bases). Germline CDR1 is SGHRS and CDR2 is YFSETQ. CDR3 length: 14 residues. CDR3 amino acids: CASSFVGGQETQYF. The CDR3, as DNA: TGTGCCAGCAGTTTTGTAGGGGGCCAAGAGACCCAGTACTTC.

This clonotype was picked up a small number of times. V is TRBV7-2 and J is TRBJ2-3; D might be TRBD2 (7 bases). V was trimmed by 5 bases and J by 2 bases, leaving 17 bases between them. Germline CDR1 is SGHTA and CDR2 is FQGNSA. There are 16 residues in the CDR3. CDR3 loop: CASSPRGGGNTDTQYF. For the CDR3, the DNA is TGTGCCAGCAGCCCCCGAGGGGGGGGGAACACAGATACGCAGTATTTT. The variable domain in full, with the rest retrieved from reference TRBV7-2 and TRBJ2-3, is GAGVSQSPSNKVTEKGKDVELRCDPISGHTALYWYRQSLGQGLEFLIYFQGNSAPDKSGLPSDRFSAERTGGSVSTLTIQRTQQEDSAVYLCASSPRGGGNTDTQYFGPGTRLTVL.

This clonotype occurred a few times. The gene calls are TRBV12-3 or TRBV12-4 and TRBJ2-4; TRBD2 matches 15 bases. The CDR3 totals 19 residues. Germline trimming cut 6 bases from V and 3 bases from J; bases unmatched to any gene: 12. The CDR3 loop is CASSTGLAGGRIDKNIQYF. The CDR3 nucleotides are TGTGCCAGCAGCACGGGACTAGCGGGGGGCCGAATAGACAAAAACATTCAGTACTTC.

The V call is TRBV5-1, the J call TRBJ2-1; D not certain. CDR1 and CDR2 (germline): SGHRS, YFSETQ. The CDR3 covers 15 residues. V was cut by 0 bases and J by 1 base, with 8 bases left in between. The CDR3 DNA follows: TGCGCCAGCAGCTTGGACCAGCCTTCCTACAATGAGCAGTTCTTC. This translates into CASSLDQPSYNEQFF.

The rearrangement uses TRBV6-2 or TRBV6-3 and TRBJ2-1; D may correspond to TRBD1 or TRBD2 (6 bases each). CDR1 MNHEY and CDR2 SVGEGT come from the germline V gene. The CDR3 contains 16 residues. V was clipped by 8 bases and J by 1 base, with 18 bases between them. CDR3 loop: CASRLRGARSYNEQFF. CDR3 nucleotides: TGTGCCAGCCGCCTGAGGGGGGCGCGGTCCTACAATGAGCAGTTCTTC.

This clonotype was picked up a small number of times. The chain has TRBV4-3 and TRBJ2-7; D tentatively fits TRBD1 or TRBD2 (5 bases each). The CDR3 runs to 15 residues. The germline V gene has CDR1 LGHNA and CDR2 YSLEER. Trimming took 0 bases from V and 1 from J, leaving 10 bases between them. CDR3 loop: CASSQERGRSYEQYF. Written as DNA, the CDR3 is TGCGCCAGCAGCCAAGAGAGGGGAAGGTCCTACGAGCAGTACTTC.

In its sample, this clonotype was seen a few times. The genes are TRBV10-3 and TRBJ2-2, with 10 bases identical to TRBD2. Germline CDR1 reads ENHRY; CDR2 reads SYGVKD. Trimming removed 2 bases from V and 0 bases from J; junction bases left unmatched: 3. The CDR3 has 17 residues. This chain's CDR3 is CAISELAGATNTGELFF. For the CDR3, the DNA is TGTGCCATCAGTGAGCTAGCGGGGGCAACGAACACCGGGGAGCTGTTTTTT.

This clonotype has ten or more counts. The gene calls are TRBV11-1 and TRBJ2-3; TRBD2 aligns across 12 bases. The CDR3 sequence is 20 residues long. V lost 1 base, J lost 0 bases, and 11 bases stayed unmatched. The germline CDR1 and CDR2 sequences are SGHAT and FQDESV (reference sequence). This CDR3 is CASSLGSFSGTSGSTDTQYF. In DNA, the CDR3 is TGTGCCAGCAGCTTAGGCTCTTTTTCGGGGACTAGCGGGAGCACAGATACGCAGTATTTT.

The DNA for the CDR3 is TGTGCCAGCAGCCCGGACTCGGGGCCCACAGATACGCAGTATTTT. Translated, it gives CASSPDSGPTDTQYF. The chain carries TRBV7-3 and TRBJ2-3; D tentatively reads TRBD1 or TRBD2 (5 bases each). CDR3 size: 15 residues. V was cut by 5 bases and J by 2 bases, with 14 bases left in between. Germline V CDR1 and CDR2: SGHTA, FQGTGA. The full variable domain, rest sourced from reference TRBV7-3 and TRBJ2-3, is GAGVSQTPSNKVTEKGKYVELRCDPISGHTALYWYRQSLGQGPEFLIYFQGTGAADDSGLPNDRFFAVRPEGSVSTLKIQRTERGDSAVYLCASSPDSGPTDTQYFGPGTRLTVL.

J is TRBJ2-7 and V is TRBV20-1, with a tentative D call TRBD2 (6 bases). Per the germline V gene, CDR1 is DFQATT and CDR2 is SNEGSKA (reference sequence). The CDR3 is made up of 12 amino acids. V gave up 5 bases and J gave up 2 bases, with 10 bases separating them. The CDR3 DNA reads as TGCAGTGCTGGACTACAGGCCTACGAGCAGTACTTC. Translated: CSAGLQAYEQYF.

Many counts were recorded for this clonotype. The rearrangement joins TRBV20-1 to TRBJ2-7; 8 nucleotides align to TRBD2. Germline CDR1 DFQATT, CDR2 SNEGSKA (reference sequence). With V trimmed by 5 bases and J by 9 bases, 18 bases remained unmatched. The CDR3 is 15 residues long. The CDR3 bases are TGCAGTGCTCCCCTAACGGGAGGGCTTCTGTCTCGGCAGTACTTC. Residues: CSAPLTGGLLSRQYF.